This entry features one T cell receptor (beta chain) sequence. The TCR beta profiling, which covered VDJ combination and CDR3 sequence, was carried out using genomic DNA as the template. TCRdb re-called the reads with MiXCR, one entry per CDR3 protein. The sample contains some 200,000 distinct CDR3 sequences, 40% to 55% of which appear only once. Per germline, CDR1 LGHDT and CDR2 YNNKEL (reference sequence). This CDR3 contains 16 residues. The trim removed 4 bases at V and 3 bases at J, leaving 5 bases unmatched. Selection for sequencing was limited to patients who had shown CD8+CD57+ cell expansion by flow cytometry. All patients were therapy-naive when blood was sampled. The sample is drawn from a study of CD8+CD57+ T cells in acquired aplastic anemia.

Sample: sorted CD4+, CD8+, or CD8+CD57+ T cells (not recorded which) from PBMCs. The source of this sequence is a human donor with aplastic anemia. The chain links TRBV3-1 to TRBJ2-7; 14 bases map to TRBD2. CDR3 sequence reads: CASSRGLAGVFYEQYF. The CDR3 DNA sequence: TGTGCCAGCAGCCGGGGACTAGCGGGAGTCTTCTACGAGCAGTACTTC.